Listed below are T cell receptor beta chains from one sample, sequenced in a study of blood T cell repertoires in COVID-19. Produced via immunoSEQ multiplex PCR; TCRdb's table is partial and in-frame only. Of approximately 54,000 clones in the sample, about 82% were seen once. The sequencing input was peripheral blood. The origin of the receptors is a human donor in a cohort sampled during active COVID-19. The CDR3 runs from the conserved cysteine through the conserved F or W. Each record gives: D gene, J gene, V gene, clone size, CDR3 DNA, CDR3 protein. D genes are given only for firm matches. Not every row has a clone size; where given, it reads once, few, many or a size class.

>-|TRBJ2-2|TRBV5-4|-
TGTGCCAGCAGCTTAGGCGGGGTGAACGCCGGGGAGCTGTTTTTT
CASSLGGVNAGELFF
>-|TRBJ2-1|TRBV5-5|-
TGTGCCAGCAGCTTGGGGCACTCCTACAATGAGCAGTTCTTC
CASSLGHSYNEQFF
>TRBD1|TRBJ2-5|TRBV7-2|-
TGTGCCAGCAGCTTAGTGGGACAGGGATCGGTACAAGAGACCCAGTACTTC
CASSLVGQGSVQETQYF
>-|TRBJ2-3|TRBV6-5|once
TGTGCCACCACGCGAGGGGGTAGCACAGATACGCAGTATTTT
CATTRGGSTDTQYF
>TRBD1|TRBJ1-2|TRBV27|-
TGTGCCAGCAGTTTATTCCTCGGACAGGGGGCGGCTTACTATGGCTACACCTTC
CASSLFLGQGAAYYGYTF
>TRBD2|TRBJ2-2|TRBV5-4|few
TGTGCCAGCAGCGGCGGACTAGCGGGTAACACCGGGGAGCTGTTTTTT
CASSGGLAGNTGELFF
>-|TRBJ1-1|TRBV6-6|-
TGTGCCAGCACTAGCCCTGGGAGCACTGAAGCTTTCTTT
CASTSPGSTEAFF
>-|TRBJ2-3|TRBV18|-
TGTGCCAGCTCACCGCTATCGACAGCCGATACGCAGTATTTT
CASSPLSTADTQYF
>TRBD1|TRBJ1-2|TRBV29-1|-
TGCAGCGTTGACCCACAGGGGGCGGACACCTTC
CSVDPQGADTF
>-|TRBJ1-1|TRBV20-1|-
TGCAGTGCTAGCAGGGATCCTGAAGCTTTCTTT
CSASRDPEAFF
>TRBD2|TRBJ2-7|TRBV6-2/TRBV6-3|few
TGTGCCAGCAGCGACCTAGCGGGGGGGCCGTACGAGCAGTACTTC
CASSDLAGGPYEQYF
>TRBD1|TRBJ1-6|TRBV4-1|-
TGCGCCAGCAGCCAAGTATATACAGGGGCTAATTCACCCCTCCACTTT
CASSQVYTGANSPLHF
>-|TRBJ2-2|TRBV4-2|-
TGTGCCAGCACCCTCGTGGGCCACACCGGGGAGCTGTTTTTT
CASTLVGHTGELFF
>-|TRBJ2-7|TRBV11-3|-
TGTGCCAGCAGCTTAGGTCAGGGCTGGACCTACGAGCAGTACTTC
CASSLGQGWTYEQYF
>-|TRBJ2-3|TRBV7-2|-
TGTGCCAGCAGCCGCCCCCCGGGGGCAGATACGCAGTATTTT
CASSRPPGADTQYF
>-|TRBJ1-2|TRBV2|few
TGTGCCAGCAGTGCTTGGCGGGGCAGTCAAGACTATGGCTACACCTTC
CASSAWRGSQDYGYTF
>-|TRBJ1-1|TRBV10-3|-
TGTGCCATCAGTTTCAACAGGGTAGGGGAGAACACTGAAGCTTTCTTT
CAISFNRVGENTEAFF
>TRBD1|TRBJ2-2|TRBV7-8|few
TGTGCCAGCAGCCCCCGGACAGGGAACACCGGGGAGCTGTTTTTT
CASSPRTGNTGELFF
>-|TRBJ2-7|TRBV7-6|-
TGTGCCAGCAGCATCGACAGAAACTACGAGCAGTACTTC
CASSIDRNYEQYF
>TRBD2|TRBJ2-5|TRBV2|-
TGTGCCAGCAGGGCCAGCGGGAGCGGATTAGAGACCCAGTACTTC
CASRASGSGLETQYF
>TRBD2|TRBJ2-3|TRBV6-4|few
TGTGCCAGCAGTGAAGAGACTAGCGGAGGTAGCACAGATACGCAGTATTTT
CASSEETSGGSTDTQYF
>-|TRBJ2-2|TRBV5-6|-
TGTGCCAGCAGCTTGGGAGGCCGGGAGCTGTTTTTT
CASSLGGRELFF
>-|TRBJ2-3|TRBV7-2|-
TGTGCCAGCAGCTTATATTCCAGCGGCGCGGATACGCAGTATTTT
CASSLYSSGADTQYF
>-|TRBJ1-6|TRBV4-2|-
TGTGCCAGCAGCCGTGATATGTCGGATTCACCCCTCCACTTT
CASSRDMSDSPLHF
>-|TRBJ1-3|TRBV2|-
TGTGCCAGCAGTGAAGACAGTTTTGTAAACACCATATATTTT
CASSEDSFVNTIYF
>TRBD2|TRBJ2-7|TRBV5-1|-
TGCGCCAGCAGCTTGGCTGGCGGGAGGAGCTCCTACGAGCAGTACTTC
CASSLAGGRSSYEQYF
>TRBD2|TRBJ2-3|TRBV7-2|once
TGTGCCAGCAGCTGGAGCGCCGGGACTAGCGGCACAGATACGCAGTATTTT
CASSWSAGTSGTDTQYF
>TRBD1|TRBJ1-2|TRBV19|-
TGTGCCAGTAGTAATTCGATAGACAGGGGCCGGACCTTCTATGGCTACACCTTC
CASSNSIDRGRTFYGYTF
>-|TRBJ2-3|TRBV24-1|-
TGTGCCACCAGTGTGGGAACGCGGGAAATAGATACGCAGTATTTT
CATSVGTREIDTQYF
>-|TRBJ1-3|TRBV7-3|few
TGTGCCAGCAGCTGGGGCCAGGGATCTGGAAACACCATATATTTT
CASSWGQGSGNTIYF
>-|TRBJ1-1|TRBV2|once
TGTGCCAGCAGTGAGAGAGCTGAAGCTTTCTTT
CASSERAEAFF
>TRBD2|TRBJ2-5|TRBV6-1|-
TGTGCCAGCAGTGCCTACCAAGGCTGGGCGGGAGCGCAATTTGGGCCCCAGTACTTC
CASSAYQGWAGAQFGPQYF
>TRBD1|TRBJ2-2|TRBV11-3|-
TGTGCCAGCAGCCCGCGACAGGGGCCCGGCACCGGGGAGCTGTTTTTT
CASSPRQGPGTGELFF
>-|TRBJ2-3|TRBV19|-
TGTGCCAGTAGACGACAGGCTTTTGGCACAGATACGCAGTATTTT
CASRRQAFGTDTQYF
>TRBD1|TRBJ2-2|TRBV29-1|-
TGCAGCGTTCGCGGACAGGAGAACACCGGGGAGCTGTTTTTT
CSVRGQENTGELFF
>TRBD1|TRBJ2-7|TRBV5-1|-
TGCGCCAGCAGCTTGCCTGGGGGGACAGGGCGCGGCGAGCAGTACTTC
CASSLPGGTGRGEQYF
>-|TRBJ1-5|TRBV6-5|-
TGTGCCAGCAGTCTCCGGGGGTTGCAGCCCCAGCATTTT
CASSLRGLQPQHF
>-|TRBJ1-3|TRBV19|-
TGTGCCTGCCGAGGAGGACTCTCTGGAAACACCATATATTTT
CACRGGLSGNTIYF
>TRBD1|TRBJ2-5|TRBV11-2|-
TGTGCCAGCAGCCGGATGACAGGGGAAGAGACCCAGTACTTC
CASSRMTGEETQYF
>-|TRBJ1-2|TRBV25-1|-
TGTGCCAGCAGTGGATCCTGGACAGCCAACTATGGCTACACCTTC
CASSGSWTANYGYTF
>TRBD2|TRBJ2-7|TRBV20-1|-
TGCAGTGCTAGTGGTAGCGGGAGACCCGAACAGTACTTC
CSASGSGRPEQYF
>TRBD2|TRBJ2-3|TRBV4-3|once
TGCGCCAGCAGCCAAGATCGGGGGGGGACGAGAGATACGCAGTATTTT
CASSQDRGGTRDTQYF